This T cell receptor (beta chain) was sequenced in a study of T cell responses to AZD1222 COVID-19 vaccine. General study results and limits: Repertoire samples came only from after the peak T cell response. Increased Spike-specific TCR breadth and depth were observed after two AZD1222 doses.

This clone occurred a few times. Its antigen is undetermined. Here immunoSEQ multiplex PCR was the method, and the copy in TCRdb shows in-frame clones only, minus some. The top ten clones hold approximately 4% of a sample with under 150,000 clones, approximately 83% of them seen once. V was trimmed by 4 bases and J by 2 bases, leaving 11 bases between them. CDR1 is LGHDT, CDR2 YNNKEL, per germline (reference sequence). CDR3 size: 14 residues. The sample was peripheral blood, taken on day 0 of MenACWY control vaccination. The chain employs TRBV3-1 (or the pseudogene TRBV3-2) and TRBJ1-1, with D possibly matching TRBD1 (6 bases). This clonotype originated in an adult in good health. The CDR3 DNA reads TGTGCCAGCAGCCGGACAGCGCGCAACACTGAAGCTTTCTTT. It yields the protein CASSRTARNTEAFF.